Included here is one TCR beta chain sequence, with context. Which antigen it targets is not known. Nothing much larger sits one base from this clone, and base qualities are not available. This record belongs to a study of shared clonotypes between healthy human individuals (dated by TCRdb to about 2020). Looking at the study overall: A couple of women and a few men aged 18 to 49 years were included in the cohort. For each donor, CD4 naive and CD4 memory were each given three plates, CD8 naive was given two plates, and CD8 memory was given one plate. The study deeply sequenced blood TCR repertoires of five healthy adults to estimate repertoire size and the extent of clonotype sharing between individuals. To increase sequencing depth and limit assay-specific biases, different laboratories used diverse techniques to prepare libraries and sequence TCR repertoires. Between about 0.9 and 10 billion PBMCs per donor were obtained by leukapheresis.

The donors were healthy, HIV-negative adults who had no recently reported acute infections or vaccinations. Only Caucasian adults living in Nashville, Tennessee, USA were represented among the donors. CD8 memory samples were composed of magnetically selected CD45RO+ cells combined with CCR7-negative CD45RA+ effector memory (TemRA) cells. Blood was collected by leukapheresis, and PBMCs were isolated by Ficoll-Histopaque density gradient centrifugation and then cryopreserved in liquid nitrogen vapor phase. Analytical flow cytometry was used to check the purity and quantity of every magnetically sorted T cell population. Genomic DNA was isolated from each sorted fraction and quantified by UV absorbance on a Nanodrop 2000c. The germline ends are 17 bases apart after V is trimmed by 3 bases and J by 2 bases. The cysteine opens and the phenylalanine closes a CDR3 of 16 amino acids. Solely the CDR3 DNA is kept, with 48 bases framed from the first base. As encoded in the germline V gene (reference sequence), CDR1 is LNHDA while CDR2 is SQIVND.

TCR CDR3 regions were amplified from genomic DNA by multiplex PCR using the deep immunoSEQ assay. Genomic DNA extracted from each cell subset was distributed evenly over all wells of several immunoSEQ 96-well plates, and each plate served as one replicate. For sorted subsets, around 200 ng genomic DNA, equal to tens of thousands of T cell genomes, was loaded into each replicate PCR. Purified libraries were quantified with a Qubit 3.0 fluorometer, sized on a Bioanalyzer 2100, and re-quantified with the KAPA Library Quantification kit. Each immunoSEQ 96-well plate was sequenced on its own single-read 150-cycle Illumina NextSeq 550 flow cell. Regarding the original processing steps: Because the immunoSEQ output included only junctional sequences and no quality scores, the filtering could not be the same as the filtering used for full-length reads. Sequences were annotated with PyIR, a Python wrapper for IgBLAST v1.9, using IMGT germline references to assign V/J genes and CDR3. Reads were filtered out if the reads had weak V/J assignments (E-value above 1e-6), no CDR3, stop codons, out-of-frame junctions, or ambiguous translated residues. A V3J clonotype was defined by an identical inferred V gene, J gene, and CDR3 amino acid sequence. To compute the percentage overlap between repertoires, the number of shared unique clonotypes was divided by the size of the smaller repertoire. Three approaches were used to assess repertoire richness: RTK rarefaction, the Chao1 estimator, and Recon v2.1 estimates of unobserved clonotypes. Generation probabilities were computed with OLGA for all TCRbeta clonotypes obtained by the gDNA method from several donors. This immuneACCESS table, as held by TCRdb, lists in-frame sequences with V and J called but not all clones. Of the missing ones, under half trace to an unresolved V gene in checked studies; the others have no known cause. The V and J calls and clone size come from that table; D and trimming were worked out from the DNA. This sample comprises around 690,000 clones, about nine tenths of them detected only once. The ten largest clones represent about a third of the sample.

Study-wide findings and limitations: Even with the large sequencing depth, rarefaction of the sorted-subset datasets indicated that sequencing was incomplete. Pairwise subsampling led to the expectation that sequencing depth would affect the degree of clonotype sharing among donors. Naive subsets generally had larger estimated clonotype richness than memory subsets did. Across four donors, approximately 5% of naive CD4, around 3.3% of naive CD8, under 2.5% of memory CD4, and around 0.4% of memory CD8 clonotypes were shared. Clonotypes shared by all four sorted-subset donors showed higher generation probabilities than non-shared clonotypes. The small number of donors limited the genetic and exposure-history diversity represented. Sampling was restricted to blood, and TCR repertoires in tissue are likely to differ from TCR repertoires in blood.

This sequence uses TRBV19 and TRBJ2-7, with no D gene named confidently. Sequenced: memory CD8+ T cells from PBMCs. Per the publication, the cell subset or site label means: CD45RO+ cells pooled with CCR7-negative TemRA cells. This TCR was sampled from a man aged 18 to 30 in good health. Some clones in this sample may be carry-over from other donors' samples. The DNA is as follows: TGTGCCAGTAGTATGGCCCCTCGACACCCCACCTACGAGCAGTACTTC. This gives the protein CASSMAPRHPTYEQYF.